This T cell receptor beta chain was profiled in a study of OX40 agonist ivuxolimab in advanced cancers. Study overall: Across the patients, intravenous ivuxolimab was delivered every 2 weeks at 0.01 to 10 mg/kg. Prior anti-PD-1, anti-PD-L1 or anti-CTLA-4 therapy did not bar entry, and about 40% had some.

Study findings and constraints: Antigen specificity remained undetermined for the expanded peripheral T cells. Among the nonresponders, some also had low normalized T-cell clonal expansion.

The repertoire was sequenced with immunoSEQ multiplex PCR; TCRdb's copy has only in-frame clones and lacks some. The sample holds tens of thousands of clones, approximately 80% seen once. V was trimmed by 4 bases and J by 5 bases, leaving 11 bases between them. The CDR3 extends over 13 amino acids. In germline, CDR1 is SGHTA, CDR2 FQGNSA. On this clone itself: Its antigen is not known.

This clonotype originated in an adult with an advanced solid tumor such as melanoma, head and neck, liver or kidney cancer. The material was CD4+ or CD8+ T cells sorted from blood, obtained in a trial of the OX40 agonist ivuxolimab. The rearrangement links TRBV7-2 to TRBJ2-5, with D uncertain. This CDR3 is CASSSRFFETQYF. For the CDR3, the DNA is TGTGCCAGCAGCTCTAGGTTTTTTGAGACCCAGTACTTC.